Each of the 10 T cell receptor beta chains below was sequenced from the same sample in a study of T cell repertoires in cytomegalovirus infection. These TCRs are of unknown antigen specificity. TCRdb reprocessed the reads via MiXCR and lists one record per CDR3 protein. The sample consists of some 940,000 distinct CDR3 sequences, roughly 30% of them appearing once. The material sequenced was cultured CD8+ T cells from PBMCs, taken from culture after CMV antigen stimulation. The receptors were sampled from a human donor in good health (CMV status not recorded). Some clones in this sample may be carry-over from other donors' samples.

This clonotype was counted between two and nine times. V usage is TRBV6-1 and J usage is TRBJ1-5; the match to TRBD1 covers 9 bases. J gave up 3 bases and V 6 bases, and 6 bases lay outside the gene matches. Germline values: CDR1 MNHNS, CDR2 SASEGT. The CDR3 contains 15 residues. The CDR3 reads CASRPDRGFNQPQHF. CDR3 in DNA: TGTGCCAGCAGACCGGACAGGGGATTCAATCAGCCCCAGCATTTT.

This clonotype was counted ten times or more. The rearrangement uses TRBV25-1 and TRBJ1-1, with TRBD1 as a possible D gene (6 bases). The CDR3 runs 13 residues. The V gene lost 10 bases and the J gene lost 5 bases, with 17 bases spanning the gap. Germline CDR1 and CDR2: MGHDK and SYGVNS. CDR3: CATDQGSGTEAFF. The CDR3 coding sequence is TGTGCCACGGACCAGGGGAGCGGGACTGAAGCTTTCTTT. The full variable domain, its missing parts supplied by reference TRBV25-1 and TRBJ1-1, is EADIYQTPRYLVIGTGKKITLECSQTMGHDKMYWYQQDPGMELHLIHYSYGVNSTEKGDLSSESTVSRIRTEHFPLTLESARPSHTSQYLCATDQGSGTEAFFGQGTRLTVV.

This chain joins TRBV20-1 and TRBJ1-5; TRBD1 agrees at 7 bases. The germline gives CDR1 DFQATT, CDR2 SNEGSKA (reference sequence). This CDR3 is 14 amino acids long. V lost 6 bases to trimming and J lost 5 bases; unmatched junction nucleotides: 10. This CDR3 is CSAHRGRRDQPQHF. CDR3 DNA: TGCAGTGCCCATAGGGGGCGCCGCGATCAGCCCCAGCATTTT.

This clonotype was found many times. This rearrangement joins TRBV7-9 to TRBJ2-1, with 10 bases lining up with TRBD2. From germline, CDR1 is SEHNR and CDR2 FQNEAQ (reference sequence). Trimming at V came to 2 bases and at J to 3 bases, leaving 4 bases not matched to a gene. CDR3 length equals 16 residues. The CDR3 loop reads CASSLPSGGYYNEQFF. The CDR3 coding sequence is TGTGCCAGCAGCTTACCTAGCGGGGGATACTACAATGAGCAGTTCTTC.

V is TRBV5-1 and J is TRBJ2-5; D not certain. The CDR3 consists of 13 residues. CDR1 is SGHRS and CDR2 is YFSETQ in the germline V gene. With 8 bases removed from V and 3 bases from J, the gap between germline ends came to 14 bases. CDR3 amino acids: CASNPGPKETQYF. In DNA, the CDR3 is TGCGCCAGTAACCCCGGGCCGAAAGAGACCCAGTACTTC.

This chain joins TRBV7-3 and TRBJ2-1, with D perhaps given as TRBD1 or TRBD2 (6 bases each). Germline V CDR1 and CDR2: SGHTA, FQGTGA. This CDR3 has 17 amino acids. V was pared by 5 bases and J by 7 bases, with 24 bases between. CDR3 coding DNA: TGTGCCAGCAGCCCGGACCTGAGGCCCTTAGGGGGGAATGAGCAGTTCTTC. Protein: CASSPDLRPLGGNEQFF.

The V and J genes are TRBV6-2 or TRBV6-3 and TRBJ1-2; a possible D gene is TRBD1 (5 bases). CDR1 is MNHEY, CDR2 SVGEGT, per germline. This CDR3 contains 13 residues. Trimming took off 3 bases at V and 3 bases at J, with 8 bases between the two ends. The CDR3 DNA follows: TGTGCCAGCAGTTATCAGGGCGACTATGGCTACACCTTC. This codes for CASSYQGDYGYTF.

The rearrangement uses TRBV12-3 or TRBV12-4 and TRBJ2-1, with 8 bases lining up with TRBD1. This CDR3 has 15 residues. Trimming removed 6 bases from V and 1 base from J; junction bases left unmatched: 5. Here the CDR3 reads CASRPGQGSYNEQFF. In DNA, the CDR3 is TGTGCCAGCAGACCTGGACAGGGATCCTACAATGAGCAGTTCTTC.

This clonotype was seen repeatedly, ten times or more. The chain employs TRBV7-2 and TRBJ2-2; TRBD2 matches at 7 bases. The CDR3 has 18 amino acids. The V segment lost 5 bases and the J segment 0 bases; nucleotides outside the gene matches: 12. The germline V gene has CDR1 SGHTA and CDR2 FQGNSA. The CDR3, as DNA: TGTGCCAGCAGCAACAGAGAGGGGCGGGGGACGAACACCGGGGAGCTGTTTTTT. Its translation: CASSNREGRGTNTGELFF.

This clonotype was found many times. V usage is TRBV12-3 or TRBV12-4 and J usage is TRBJ1-5; D gene uncertain. The CDR3 extends over 16 amino acids. The V end was cut by 6 bases, the J end by 3 bases, with 18 bases between. The CDR3 reads CASSISPTGSNQPQHF. In DNA, the CDR3 is TGTGCCAGCAGCATTAGCCCGACGGGCTCCAATCAGCCCCAGCATTTT.